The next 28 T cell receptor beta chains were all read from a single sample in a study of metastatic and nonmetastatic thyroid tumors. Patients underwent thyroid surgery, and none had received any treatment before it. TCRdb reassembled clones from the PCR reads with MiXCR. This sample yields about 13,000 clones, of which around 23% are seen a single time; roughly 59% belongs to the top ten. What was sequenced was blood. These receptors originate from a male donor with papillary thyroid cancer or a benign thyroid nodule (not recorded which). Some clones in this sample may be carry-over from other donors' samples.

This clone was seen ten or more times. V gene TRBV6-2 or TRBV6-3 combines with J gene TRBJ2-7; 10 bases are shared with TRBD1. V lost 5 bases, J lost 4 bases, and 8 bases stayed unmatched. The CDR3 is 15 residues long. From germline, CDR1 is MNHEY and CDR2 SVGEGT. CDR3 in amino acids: CASSGRDRGEYEQYF. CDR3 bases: TGTGCCAGCAGTGGCCGGGACAGGGGCGAATACGAGCAGTACTTC.

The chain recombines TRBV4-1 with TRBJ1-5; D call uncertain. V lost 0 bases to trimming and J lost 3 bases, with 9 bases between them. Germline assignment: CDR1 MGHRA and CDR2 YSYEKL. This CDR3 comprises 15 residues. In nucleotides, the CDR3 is TGCGCCAGCAGCCAAGAACACAGAAACAATCAGCCCCAGCATTTT. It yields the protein CASSQEHRNNQPQHF.

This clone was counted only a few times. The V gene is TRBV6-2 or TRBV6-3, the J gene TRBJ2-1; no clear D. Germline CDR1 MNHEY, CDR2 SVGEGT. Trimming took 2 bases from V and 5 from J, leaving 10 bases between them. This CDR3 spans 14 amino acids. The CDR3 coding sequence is TGTGCCAGCAGTTACACACCCGCTAACAATGAGCAGTTCTTC. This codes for CASSYTPANNEQFF.

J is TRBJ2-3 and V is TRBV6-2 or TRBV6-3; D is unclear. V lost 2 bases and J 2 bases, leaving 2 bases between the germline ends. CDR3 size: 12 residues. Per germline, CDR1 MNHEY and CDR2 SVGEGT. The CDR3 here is CASSYLTDTQYF. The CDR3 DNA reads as TGTGCCAGCAGTTACCTCACAGATACGCAGTATTTT.

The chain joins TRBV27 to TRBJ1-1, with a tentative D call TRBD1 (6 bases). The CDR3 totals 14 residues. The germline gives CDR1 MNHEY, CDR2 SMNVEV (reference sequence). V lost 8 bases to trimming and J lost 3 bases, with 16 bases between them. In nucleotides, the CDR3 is TGTGCCAGCTGGACACAGGGTGGGGACACTGAAGCTTTCTTT. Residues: CASWTQGGDTEAFF.

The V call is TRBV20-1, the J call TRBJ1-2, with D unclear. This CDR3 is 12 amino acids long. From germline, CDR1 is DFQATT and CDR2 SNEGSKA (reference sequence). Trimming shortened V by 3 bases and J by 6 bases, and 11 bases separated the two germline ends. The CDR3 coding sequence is TGCAGTGCTAGCTGGGGAGATAATGGCTACACCTTC. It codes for CSASWGDNGYTF.

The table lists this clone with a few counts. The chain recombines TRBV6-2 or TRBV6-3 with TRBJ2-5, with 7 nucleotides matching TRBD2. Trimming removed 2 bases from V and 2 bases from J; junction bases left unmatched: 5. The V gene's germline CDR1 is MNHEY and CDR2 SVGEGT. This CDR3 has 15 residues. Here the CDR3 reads CASSYDTGGQETQYF. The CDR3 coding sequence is TGTGCCAGCAGTTACGATACGGGAGGTCAAGAGACCCAGTACTTC.

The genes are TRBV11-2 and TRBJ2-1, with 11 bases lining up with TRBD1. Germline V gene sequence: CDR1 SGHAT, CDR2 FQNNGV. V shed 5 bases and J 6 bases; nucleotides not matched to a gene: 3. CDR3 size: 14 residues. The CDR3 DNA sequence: TGTGCCAGCAGCAAAGGGACAGGGGGCAATGAGCAGTTCTTC. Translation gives CASSKGTGGNEQFF.

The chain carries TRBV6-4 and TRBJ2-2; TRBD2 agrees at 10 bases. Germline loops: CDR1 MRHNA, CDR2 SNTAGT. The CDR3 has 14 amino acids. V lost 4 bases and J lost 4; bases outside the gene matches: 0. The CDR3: CASSASGSTGELFF. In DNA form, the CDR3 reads TGTGCCAGCAGTGCTAGCGGGAGCACCGGGGAGCTGTTTTTT.

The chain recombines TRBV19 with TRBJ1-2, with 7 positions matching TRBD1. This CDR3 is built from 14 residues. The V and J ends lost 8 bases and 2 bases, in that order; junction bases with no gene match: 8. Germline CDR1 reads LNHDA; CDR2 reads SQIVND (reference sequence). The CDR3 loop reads CASGPGTDNYGYTF. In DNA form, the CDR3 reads TGTGCCAGTGGACCAGGGACAGACAACTATGGCTACACCTTC.

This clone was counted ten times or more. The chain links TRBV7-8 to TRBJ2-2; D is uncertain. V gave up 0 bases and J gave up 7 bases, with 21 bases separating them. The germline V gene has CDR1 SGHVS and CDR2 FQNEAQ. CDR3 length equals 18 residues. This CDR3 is CASSLADRAGWVSGELFF. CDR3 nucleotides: TGTGCCAGCAGCTTAGCGGATCGGGCAGGATGGGTGAGCGGGGAGCTGTTTTTT.

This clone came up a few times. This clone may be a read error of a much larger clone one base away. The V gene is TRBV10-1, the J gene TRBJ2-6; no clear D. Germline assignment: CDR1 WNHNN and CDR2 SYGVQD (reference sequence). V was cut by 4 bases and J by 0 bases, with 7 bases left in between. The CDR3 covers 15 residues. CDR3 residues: CASSGSNSGANVLTF. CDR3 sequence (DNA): TGCGCCAGCAGTGGGTCGAACTCTGGGGCCAACGTCCTGACTTTC.

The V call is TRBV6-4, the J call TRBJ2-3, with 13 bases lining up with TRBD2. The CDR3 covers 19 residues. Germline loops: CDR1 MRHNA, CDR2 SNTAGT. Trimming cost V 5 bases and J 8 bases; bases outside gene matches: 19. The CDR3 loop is CASSPRGATSGGSLGTQYF. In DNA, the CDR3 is TGTGCCAGCAGTCCGAGGGGGGCGACTAGCGGGGGGTCCCTGGGTACGCAGTATTTT.

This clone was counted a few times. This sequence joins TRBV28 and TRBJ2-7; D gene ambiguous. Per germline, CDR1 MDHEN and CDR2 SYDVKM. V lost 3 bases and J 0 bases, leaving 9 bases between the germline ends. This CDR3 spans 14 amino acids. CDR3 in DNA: TGTGCCAGCAGTTTTTTAGTCAGCTCCTACGAGCAGTACTTC. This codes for CASSFLVSSYEQYF.

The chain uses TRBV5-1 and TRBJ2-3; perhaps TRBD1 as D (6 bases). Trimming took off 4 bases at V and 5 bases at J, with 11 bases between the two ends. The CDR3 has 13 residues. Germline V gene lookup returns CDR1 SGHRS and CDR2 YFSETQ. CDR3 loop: CASSQAGVDTQYF. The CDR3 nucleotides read TGCGCCAGCAGCCAGGCAGGGGTAGATACGCAGTATTTT.

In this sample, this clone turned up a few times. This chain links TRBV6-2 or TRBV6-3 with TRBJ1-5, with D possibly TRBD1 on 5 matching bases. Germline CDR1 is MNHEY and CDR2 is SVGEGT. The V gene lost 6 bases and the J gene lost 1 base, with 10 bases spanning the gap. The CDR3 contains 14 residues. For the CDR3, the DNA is TGTGCCAGCAGACGGACAACCAGCAATCAGCCCCAGCATTTT. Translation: CASRRTTSNQPQHF.

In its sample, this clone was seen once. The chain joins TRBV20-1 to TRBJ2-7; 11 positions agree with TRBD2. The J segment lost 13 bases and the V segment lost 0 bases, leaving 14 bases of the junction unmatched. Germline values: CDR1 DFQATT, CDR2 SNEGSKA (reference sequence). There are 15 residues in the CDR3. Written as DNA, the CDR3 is TGCAGTGCTAGAGATCGGGCTAGCGGGAGGCCCTCACTCTACTTC. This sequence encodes CSARDRASGRPSLYF.

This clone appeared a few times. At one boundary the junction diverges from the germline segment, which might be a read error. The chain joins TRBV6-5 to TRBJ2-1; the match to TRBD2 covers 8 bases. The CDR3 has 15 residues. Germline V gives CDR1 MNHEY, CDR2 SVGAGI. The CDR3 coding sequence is TGTGCCAGCAGTGACTCAGCGGGAGACTACAATGAGCAGTTCTTC. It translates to CASSDSAGDYNEQFF.

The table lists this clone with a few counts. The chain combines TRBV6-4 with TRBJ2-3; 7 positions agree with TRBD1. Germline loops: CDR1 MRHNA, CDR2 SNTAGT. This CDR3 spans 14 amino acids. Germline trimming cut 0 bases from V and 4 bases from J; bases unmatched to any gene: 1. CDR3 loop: CASSDSQGADTQYF. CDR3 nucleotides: TGTGCCAGCAGTGACTCGCAGGGGGCAGATACGCAGTATTTT.

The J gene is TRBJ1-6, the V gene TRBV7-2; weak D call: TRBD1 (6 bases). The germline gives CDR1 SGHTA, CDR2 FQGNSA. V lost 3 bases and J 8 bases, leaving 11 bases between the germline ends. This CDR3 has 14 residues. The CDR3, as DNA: TGTGCCAGCAGCTTCTTAGGGGGAGATTCACCCCTCCACTTT. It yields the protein CASSFLGGDSPLHF.

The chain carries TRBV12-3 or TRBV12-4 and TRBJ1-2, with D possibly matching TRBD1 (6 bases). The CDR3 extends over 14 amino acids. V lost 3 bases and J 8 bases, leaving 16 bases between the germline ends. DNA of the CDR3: TGTGCCAGCAGTTTTGGGCAGGGGATGAGGGGCTACACCTTC. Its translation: CASSFGQGMRGYTF.

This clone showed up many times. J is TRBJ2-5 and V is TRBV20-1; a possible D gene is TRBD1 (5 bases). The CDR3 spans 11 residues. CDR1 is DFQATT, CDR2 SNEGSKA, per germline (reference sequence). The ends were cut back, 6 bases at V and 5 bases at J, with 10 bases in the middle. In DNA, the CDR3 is TGCAGTGCGAGCAGGGTGGAGACCCAGTACTTC. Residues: CSASRVETQYF.

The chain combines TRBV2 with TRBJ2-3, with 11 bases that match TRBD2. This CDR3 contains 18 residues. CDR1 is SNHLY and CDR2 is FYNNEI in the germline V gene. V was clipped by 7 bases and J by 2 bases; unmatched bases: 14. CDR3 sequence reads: CASNDGTSGTSHTDTQYF. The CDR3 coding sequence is TGTGCCAGCAACGACGGGACTAGCGGAACAAGCCACACAGATACGCAGTATTTT. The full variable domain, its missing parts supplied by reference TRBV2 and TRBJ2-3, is EPEVTQTPSHQVTQMGQEVILRCVPISNHLYFYWYRQILGQKVEFLVSFYNNEISEKSEIFDDQFSVERPDGSNFTLKIRSTKLEDSAMYFCASNDGTSGTSHTDTQYFGPGTRLTVL.

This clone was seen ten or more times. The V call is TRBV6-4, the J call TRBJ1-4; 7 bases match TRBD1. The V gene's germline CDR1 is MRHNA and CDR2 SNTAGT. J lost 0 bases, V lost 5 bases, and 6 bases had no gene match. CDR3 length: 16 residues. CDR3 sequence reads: CASSRDRVATNEKLFF. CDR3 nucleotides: TGTGCCAGCAGTCGGGACAGAGTTGCAACTAATGAAAAACTGTTTTTT.

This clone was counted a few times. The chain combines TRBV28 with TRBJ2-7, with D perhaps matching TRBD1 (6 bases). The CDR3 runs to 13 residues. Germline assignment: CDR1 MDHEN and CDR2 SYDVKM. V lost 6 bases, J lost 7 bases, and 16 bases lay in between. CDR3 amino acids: CASRLTGPGEQYF. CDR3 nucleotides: TGTGCCAGCAGATTGACAGGCCCAGGGGAGCAGTACTTC.

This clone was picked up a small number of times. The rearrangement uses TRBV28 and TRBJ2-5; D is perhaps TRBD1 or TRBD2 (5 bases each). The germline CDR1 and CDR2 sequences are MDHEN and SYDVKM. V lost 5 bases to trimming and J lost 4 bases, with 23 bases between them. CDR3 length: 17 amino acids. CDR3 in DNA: TGTGCCAGCAGTCTCAGCCGGACATTTCGGGATTTAGAGACCCAGTACTTC. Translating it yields CASSLSRTFRDLETQYF. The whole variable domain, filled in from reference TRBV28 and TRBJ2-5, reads DVKVTQSSRYLVKRTGEKVFLECVQDMDHENMFWYRQDPGLGLRLIYFSYDVKMKEKGDIPEGYSVSREKKERFSLILESASTNQTSMYLCASSLSRTFRDLETQYFGPGTRLLVL.

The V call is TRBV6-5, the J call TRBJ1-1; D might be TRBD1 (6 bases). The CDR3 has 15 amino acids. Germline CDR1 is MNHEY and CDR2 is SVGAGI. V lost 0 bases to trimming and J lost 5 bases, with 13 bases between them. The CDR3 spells CASSYSRGGRTEAFF. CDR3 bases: TGTGCCAGCAGTTACTCGAGAGGGGGGCGGACTGAAGCTTTCTTT.

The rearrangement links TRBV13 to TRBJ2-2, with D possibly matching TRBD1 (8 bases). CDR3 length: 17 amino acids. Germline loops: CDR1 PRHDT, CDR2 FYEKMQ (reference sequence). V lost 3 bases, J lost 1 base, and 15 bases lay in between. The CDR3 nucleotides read TGTGCCAGCAGCTTGGGAACAGGGGGGGTGAACACCGGGGAGCTGTTTTTT. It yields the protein CASSLGTGGVNTGELFF.